Listed here are 14 T cell receptor beta chains from one sample, sequenced in a study of blood T cells in healthy people across ages. Alongside a J-beta primer mix, a sample-barcoded 5' primer served in a second PCR lasting roughly 7 to 11 cycles. TCRdb ran MiXCR on the 5' RACE reads and lists one entry per CDR3 protein. The table records some 700,000 distinct CDR3 sequences, 20% to 25% of them present only once. Sequenced: blood. The receptors were gathered from a man aged 70-80 years in good health.

The rearrangement uses TRBV7-2 and TRBJ2-1, with unresolved D. The CDR3 contains 16 residues. Germline V gene lookup returns CDR1 SGHTA and CDR2 FQGNSA. Trimming stripped 1 base from V and 7 bases from J, with 17 bases between. The CDR3 nucleotides are TGTGCCAGCAGCTTAGGATGGGCTTCCGGTCGTAATGAGCAGTTCTTC. This codes for CASSLGWASGRNEQFF.

The genes are TRBV5-6 and TRBJ1-2; TRBD1 might be the D (5 bases). This CDR3 contains 14 residues. The germline CDR1 and CDR2 sequences are SGHDT and YYEEEE. V shed 0 bases and J shed 6 bases, with 12 bases lying between them. In nucleotides, the CDR3 is TGTGCCAGCAGCTTGGCGGTGGGGGGAGATGGCTACACCTTC. Its translation is CASSLAVGGDGYTF.

This clonotype was detected a few times. An end of the junction differs from the germline gene, which may be a read error. The rearrangement joins TRBV3-1 to TRBJ2-1; TRBD2 matches at 8 bases. The CDR3 has 13 amino acids. The germline gives CDR1 LGHDT, CDR2 YNNKEL (reference sequence). CDR3 loop: CASSQDLVSGVGF. The CDR3 DNA reads TGTGCCAGCAGCCAAGATCTTGTTAGCGGGGTTGGGTTC.

The chain couples TRBV14 to TRBJ1-6; D gene ambiguous. Germline CDR1 SGHDN, CDR2 FVKESK. V shed 4 bases and J shed 11 bases, with 12 bases lying between them. This CDR3 is 13 amino acids long. Here the CDR3 DNA reads TGTGCCAGCAGCCCGAATCTTCGGCCACCCCTCCACTTT. This translates into CASSPNLRPPLHF.

The rearrangement uses TRBV11-2 and TRBJ1-4; no reliable D call. The CDR3 is 14 residues long. Trimming removed 1 base from V and 5 bases from J, with 8 bases in between. Germline CDR1 SGHAT, CDR2 FQNNGV. Here the CDR3 DNA reads TGTGCCAGCAGCTTAGCCACAGCAAATGAAAAACTGTTTTTT. Its protein is CASSLATANEKLFF.

This clonotype has ten or more counts. The chain carries TRBV12-3 or TRBV12-4 and TRBJ1-5; 8 bases map to TRBD1. After removal of 3 bases from V and 6 bases from J, the junction contained 4 bases not matched to a gene. The CDR3 has 14 amino acids. The CDR3 spells CASSFGQGAQPQHF. CDR3 DNA sequence: TGTGCCAGCAGTTTCGGGCAGGGGGCTCAGCCCCAGCATTTT.

J is TRBJ1-1 and V is TRBV28; D remains ambiguous. Germline CDR1 is MDHEN and CDR2 is SYDVKM. Between the trimmed V and J ends, which lost 7 bases and 0 bases, there was a span of 15 bases. The CDR3 sequence is 15 residues long. CDR3 region: CASIPQWGMNTEAFF. The CDR3 region has the DNA TGTGCCAGCATTCCCCAGTGGGGTATGAACACTGAAGCTTTCTTT.

This clonotype was picked up many times. The rearrangement links TRBV29-1 to TRBJ1-1; no definite D call. The CDR3 is 12 residues long. Trimming cost V 5 bases and J 5 bases, with 12 bases left between them. CDR1 and CDR2 from the germline V gene are SQVTM and ANQGSEA. CDR3 sequence: CSVLLVGTEAFF. The CDR3, as DNA: TGCAGCGTTCTCCTCGTCGGGACTGAAGCTTTCTTT.

This sequence joins TRBV20-1 and TRBJ2-1, with 7 bases identical to TRBD2. CDR3 length: 11 amino acids. V lost 8 bases to trimming and J lost 8 bases; unmatched junction nucleotides: 6. Germline V lookup: CDR1 DFQATT, CDR2 SNEGSKA (reference sequence). The CDR3 DNA reads as TGCAGTACGGGAGGTCTGGATGAGCAGTTCTTC. Amino acid sequence: CSTGGLDEQFF.

The chain joins TRBV20-1 to TRBJ1-1, with TRBD1 as a possible D gene (6 bases). V was cut by 3 bases and J by 5 bases, with 16 bases left in between. The CDR3 extends over 14 amino acids. CDR1 and CDR2 from the germline V gene are DFQATT and SNEGSKA (reference sequence). The CDR3 bases are TGCAGTGCTAGCCAGCCCGGGGGCGGGACTGAAGCTTTCTTT. As protein: CSASQPGGGTEAFF.

This clonotype was observed a single time. V usage is TRBV7-8 and J usage is TRBJ2-3; D possibly corresponds to TRBD2 (6 bases). The V and J ends lost 1 base and 1 base respectively, with 15 bases between them. This CDR3 contains 17 residues. Germline V gene lookup returns CDR1 SGHVS and CDR2 FQNEAQ. CDR3: CASSLDRREPGTDTQYF. The CDR3 DNA reads as TGTGCCAGCAGCTTAGATCGGCGGGAACCCGGCACAGATACGCAGTATTTT.

The rearrangement joins TRBV7-9 to TRBJ2-1; D may be TRBD1 (6 bases). Germline V CDR1 and CDR2: SEHNR, FQNEAQ (reference sequence). Between the trimmed V and J ends, which lost 5 bases and 8 bases, there was a span of 10 bases. This CDR3 is built from 12 residues. The CDR3 nucleotides read TGTGCCAGCAGCCAGACAGGCCATGAGCAGTTCTTC. Translating it yields CASSQTGHEQFF.

The chain combines TRBV11-2 with TRBJ2-1, with 9 bases that match TRBD1. This CDR3 contains 14 residues. CDR1 and CDR2 (germline): SGHAT, FQNNGV. V lost 5 bases, J lost 7 bases, and 6 bases stayed unmatched. CDR3 sequence (DNA): TGTGCCAGCAGCCAGACAGGGGGAACGAATGAGCAGTTCTTC. Protein product: CASSQTGGTNEQFF.

Comments on this clonotype: The junction departs from germline at one end; a sequencing error may be responsible. The V call is TRBV28, the J call TRBJ2-3; tentatively, D is TRBD1 (6 bases). CDR1 and CDR2 from the germline V gene are MDHEN and SYDVKM. The CDR3 runs 14 residues. Here the CDR3 DNA reads TGTGCCAGCAGTTTAAGGGGGAGCACAGATGCGCAGTATTTT. Translated: CASSLRGSTDAQYF.